This TCR beta chain is drawn from a study of blood T cell repertoires in COVID-19 (dated by TCRdb to about 2020). Study-wide context: Samples from collaborators originated in the United States, Italy and Spain and spanned both the acute and convalescent phases of COVID-19. The prospective study material was composed of cDNA or gDNA derived from T cells, B-cell-depleted T cells, or PBMCs. Subjects who had been exposed to COVID-19, were actively infected with it, or had recovered from it provided the deeply sampled blood TCRbeta repertoires that made up the dataset. A freely available public database, intended as a resource for researchers studying the immune response to SARS-CoV-2, is where the repertoires were released. Samples came from the ongoing ImmuneRACE study (first 160 participants) plus 1,254 subjects from 6 global collaborators. The sample metadata nearly always contained a de-identified subject ID, COVID-19 status, age in years and sex. Where HLA class I and class II types were available, the types were taken from metadata supplied by the sample provider, not from assay-based typing.

TCRbeta CDR3 regions were amplified from genomic DNA by means of the immunoSEQ Assay, a bias-controlled multiplex PCR. In the paper's pipeline: Within the assay, amplification of reference gene primers was used to estimate how many nucleated cells each sample contained. Sequence reads were collapsed and filtered to measure the absolute abundance of every unique TCRbeta CDR3 rearrangement. For each sample, productive Simpson clonality was calculated as the square root of Simpson's diversity index over productive rearrangements. TCRdb holds this immuneACCESS table with in-frame rearrangements only. Some clones are missing; in checked studies, unresolved V genes explain under half, and the rest has no known cause. That table furnishes V, J and clone size, whereas the DNA furnished D and trimming. The sample contains around 99,000 clones, 89% of them found a single time. The ten largest make up approximately 4.9% of the sample.

This clone was seen more than once but under ten times. This clone's antigen is unknown. Base qualities are not provided; no much larger clone lies one nucleotide away. The CDR3 goes from the cysteine to the phenylalanine over 17 residues. Of all the DNA, just the CDR3 is kept, 51 bases in frame from base 1. CDR1 MDHEN and CDR2 SYDVKM are derived from the germline V gene. V lost 4 bases and J lost 4 bases; the stretch between them is 22 bases long. Overall results and qualifications from the work: How much clinical and demographic metadata was included differed by source and by participant, and the metadata was provided uncurated.

Collaborating institutions collected whole blood in K2EDTA tubes following their own protocols. For TCRbeta analysis, collaborator samples were shipped as frozen whole blood, as isolated PBMCs, or as DNA extracted from either sample type. The receptor was isolated from a man in his forties with active or convalescent COVID-19. The rearrangement combines TRBV28 with TRBJ1-1; the D segment cannot be called with confidence. What was sequenced was peripheral blood. CDR3 protein: CASSSLGRTIAGTEAFF. The nucleotide sequence reads TGTGCCAGCAGTTCATTGGGTAGAACCATCGCGGGCACTGAAGCTTTCTTT.